This T cell receptor (beta chain) was recovered during a study of blood T cell repertoires in COVID-19. Study context: Researchers got acute and convalescent COVID-19 samples from the United States, Italy and Spain. T cells, B-cell-depleted T cells, or PBMCs supplied cDNA or gDNA.

Per the original data handling: Nucleated cell counts were estimated from reference gene primer amplification. Profiled with immunoSEQ multiplex PCR; TCRdb holds only in-frame clones, not every one. V and J calls and clone size are given by that table; D and trimming were obtained from the DNA. The table records over 150,000 clones, roughly 78% of them present only once. There are 16 residues in the CDR3. Trimming removed 1 base from V and 5 bases from J; junction bases left unmatched: 6. Germline-derived CDR1 and CDR2 are SGDLS and YYNGEE. The clonotype was recovered from an older man with acute or convalescent COVID-19. Sequencing was performed on peripheral blood. V gene TRBV9 combines with J gene TRBJ1-6; 7 nucleotides line up with TRBD1. The CDR3 DNA reads TGTGCCAGCAGCGTACGAAGAGACAGGGATAATTCACCCCTCCACTTT. Amino acid sequence: CASSVRRDRDNSPLHF.